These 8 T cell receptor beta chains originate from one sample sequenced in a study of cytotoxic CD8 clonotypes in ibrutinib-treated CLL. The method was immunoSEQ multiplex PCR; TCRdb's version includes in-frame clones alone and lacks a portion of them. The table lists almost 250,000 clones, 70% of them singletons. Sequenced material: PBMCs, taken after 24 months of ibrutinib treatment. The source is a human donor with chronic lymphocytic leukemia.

The CDR3 here is CASSLISGSFGELFF. Written as DNA, the CDR3 is TGTGCCAGCAGCTTGATCAGCGGGAGTTTCGGGGAGCTGTTTTTT. V usage is TRBV7-2 and J usage is TRBJ2-2, with 8 bases that match TRBD2. CDR3 length equals 15 residues. Germline V CDR1 and CDR2: SGHTA, FQGNSA. The ends lost 3 bases at V and 7 bases at J; junction bases unmatched: 7.

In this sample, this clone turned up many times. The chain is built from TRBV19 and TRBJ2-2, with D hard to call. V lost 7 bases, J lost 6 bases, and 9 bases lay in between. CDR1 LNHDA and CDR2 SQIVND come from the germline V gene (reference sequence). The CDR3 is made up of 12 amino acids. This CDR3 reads CASNLESGELFF. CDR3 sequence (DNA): TGTGCCAGTAATCTAGAGTCCGGGGAGCTGTTTTTT.

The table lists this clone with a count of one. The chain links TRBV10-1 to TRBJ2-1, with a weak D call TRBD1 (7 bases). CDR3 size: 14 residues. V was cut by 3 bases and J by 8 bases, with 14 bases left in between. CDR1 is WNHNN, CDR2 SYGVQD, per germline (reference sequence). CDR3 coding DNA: TGCGCCAGCAGTGATGGAGGGGGCCTTGATGAGCAGTTCTTC. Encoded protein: CASSDGGGLDEQFF.

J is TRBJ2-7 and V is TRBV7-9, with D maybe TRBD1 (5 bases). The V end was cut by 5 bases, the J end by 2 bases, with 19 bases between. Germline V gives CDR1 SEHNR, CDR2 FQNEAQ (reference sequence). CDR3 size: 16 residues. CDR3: CASSPKRGRAAYEQYF. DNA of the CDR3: TGTGCCAGCAGCCCCAAGCGCGGCAGGGCAGCCTACGAGCAGTACTTC.

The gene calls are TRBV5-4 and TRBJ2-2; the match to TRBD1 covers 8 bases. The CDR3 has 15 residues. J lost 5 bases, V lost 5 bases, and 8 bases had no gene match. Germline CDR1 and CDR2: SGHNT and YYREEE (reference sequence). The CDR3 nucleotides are TGTGCCAGCAGGGTGGACAGGGAAGTGACCGGGGAGCTGTTTTTT. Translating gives CASRVDREVTGELFF.

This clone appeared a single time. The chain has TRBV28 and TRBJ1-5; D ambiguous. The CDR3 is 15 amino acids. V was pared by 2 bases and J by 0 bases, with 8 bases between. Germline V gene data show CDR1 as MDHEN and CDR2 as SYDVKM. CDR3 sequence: CASSLRTVSNQPQHF. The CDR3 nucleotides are TGTGCCAGCAGTTTAAGGACGGTTAGCAATCAGCCCCAGCATTTT. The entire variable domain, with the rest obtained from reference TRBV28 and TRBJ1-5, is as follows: DVKVTQSSRYLVKRTGEKVFLECVQDMDHENMFWYRQDPGLGLRLIYFSYDVKMKEKGDIPEGYSVSREKKERFSLILESASTNQTSMYLCASSLRTVSNQPQHFGDGTRLSIL.

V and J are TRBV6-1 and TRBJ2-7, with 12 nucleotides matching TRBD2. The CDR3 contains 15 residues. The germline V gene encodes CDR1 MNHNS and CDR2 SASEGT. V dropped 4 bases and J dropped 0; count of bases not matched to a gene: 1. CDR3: CASSATSGSSYEQYF. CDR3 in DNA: TGTGCCAGCAGTGCGACTAGCGGGAGCTCCTACGAGCAGTACTTC.

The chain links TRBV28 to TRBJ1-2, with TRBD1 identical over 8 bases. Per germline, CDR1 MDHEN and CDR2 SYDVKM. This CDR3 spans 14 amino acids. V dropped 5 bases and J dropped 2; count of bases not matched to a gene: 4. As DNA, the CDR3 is TGTGCCAGCAGTCGGACAGGGAGAAACTATGGCTACACCTTC. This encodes CASSRTGRNYGYTF.